Presented here are 16 T cell receptor beta chains from one specimen sequenced in a study of blood T cell repertoires in COVID-19. Only in-frame clones appear in the TCRdb table, and some are missing; sequencing was by immunoSEQ multiplex PCR. Of 200,000 to 250,000 clones listed, roughly 81% were seen once; the top ten hold around 0.96%. Sequencing was performed on peripheral blood. These receptors were taken from a man in his forties or fifties with acute or convalescent COVID-19.

The CDR3 DNA reads TGTGCCAGCAGTGGGGACAGGGCACGTCGTTACGAGCAGTACTTC. Protein: CASSGDRARRYEQYF. The chain joins TRBV28 to TRBJ2-7; 9 nucleotides agree with TRBD1. This CDR3 is 15 amino acids long. V shed 5 bases, J shed 4 bases, and the junction held 9 bases outside the gene matches. Germline V CDR1 and CDR2: MDHEN, SYDVKM.

Details on this clone: A read error may account for a junction end that differs from germline. Written as DNA, the CDR3 is TGCAGTGCCAGAGGGCAGAATGAGCAGTTCTTC. Amino acids: CSARGQNEQFF. V is TRBV20-1 and J is TRBJ2-1; maybe TRBD2 (5 bases). This CDR3 has 11 residues. Germline-derived CDR1 and CDR2 are DFQATT and SNEGSKA (reference sequence).

The chain joins TRBV24-1 to TRBJ2-3; unclear D gene. V was trimmed by 2 bases and J by 2 bases, leaving 4 bases between them. CDR1 and CDR2 (germline): KGHDR, SFDVKD. The CDR3 is 13 residues long. In DNA form, the CDR3 reads TGTGCCACCAGTGATTATTACACAGATACGCAGTATTTT. This gives the protein CATSDYYTDTQYF.

This chain connects TRBV25-1 to TRBJ2-7; 11 bases agree with TRBD1. V lost 2 bases and J lost 4; bases outside the gene matches: 1. Germline CDR1 reads MGHDK; CDR2 reads SYGVNS. This CDR3 region has 14 residues. In nucleotides, the CDR3 is TGTGCCAGCAGTGAAGGGACAGGGGGGTACGAGCAGTACTTC. This translates into CASSEGTGGYEQYF.

V is TRBV14 and J is TRBJ1-1, with a weak D call TRBD1 (6 bases). The CDR3 runs 14 residues. Germline CDR1 SGHDN, CDR2 FVKESK. V gave up 4 bases and J gave up 4 bases, with 13 bases separating them. The CDR3 sequence is CASSPLLGGTEAFF. The DNA for the CDR3 is TGTGCCAGCAGCCCACTTTTAGGGGGCACTGAAGCTTTCTTT.

The chain uses TRBV4-1 and TRBJ1-1; D uncertain. V was cut by 1 base and J by 5 bases, with 8 bases left in between. The CDR3 is 13 residues long. Germline CDR1 is MGHRA and CDR2 is YSYEKL. In DNA form, the CDR3 reads TGCGCCAGCAGCCAAGTATCGAGAACTGAAGCTTTCTTT. It encodes CASSQVSRTEAFF.

The V and J genes are TRBV30 and TRBJ1-1; 7 positions match TRBD1. Germline V gene sequence: CDR1 GTSNPN, CDR2 SVGIG (reference sequence). This CDR3 is 15 amino acids long. V lost 4 bases to trimming and J lost 1 base; unmatched junction nucleotides: 9. The chain's CDR3 is CAWTQGVTTNTEAFF. CDR3 DNA sequence: TGTGCCTGGACCCAGGGGGTCACCACGAACACTGAAGCTTTCTTT.

The rearrangement uses TRBV5-8 and TRBJ1-1, with D unclear. This CDR3 region has 12 residues. From germline, CDR1 is SGHTS and CDR2 YDEGEE. V lost 5 bases and J lost 2, with 7 bases in between. CDR3 coding DNA: TGTGCCAGCAGTGGACTTAACACTGAAGCTTTCTTT. Protein product: CASSGLNTEAFF.

The genes are TRBV18 and TRBJ1-5; 7 bases map to TRBD1. CDR1 is KGHSH and CDR2 is LQKENI in the germline V gene. The CDR3 is 15 amino acids. After removal of 4 bases from V and 9 bases from J, the junction contained 12 bases not matched to a gene. The CDR3 DNA follows: TGTGCCAGCTCACGAGGACAGGCGTTTGCGGGGCCCCAGCATTTT. Encoded protein: CASSRGQAFAGPQHF.

The rearrangement joins TRBV7-2 to TRBJ1-2; perhaps TRBD1 as D (6 bases). Deletions cut 5 bases from V and 1 base from J, with 14 bases between. Per germline, CDR1 SGHTA and CDR2 FQGNSA. The CDR3 has 15 amino acids. The CDR3 DNA reads TGTGCCAGCAGCGACCAGGGGCCTGGTAACTATGGCTACACCTTC. It translates to CASSDQGPGNYGYTF.

The genes are TRBV20-1 and TRBJ1-2, with D unresolved. V shed 3 bases and J shed 5 bases, with 16 bases lying between them. Germline CDR1 DFQATT, CDR2 SNEGSKA (reference sequence). The CDR3 extends over 14 amino acids. The CDR3 is CSASAGNNGYGYTF. For the CDR3, the DNA is TGCAGTGCTAGTGCGGGGAATAACGGGTATGGCTACACCTTC.

The CDR3 DNA is TGTGCCAGCTCACCAAAGGGGGTAACCCCCGTCCCTGGCGAAGCTTTCTTT. Its protein product is CASSPKGVTPVPGEAFF. This chain uses TRBV18 with TRBJ1-1, with TRBD1 as a possible D gene (6 bases). The length of the CDR3 is 17 residues. Germline-derived CDR1 and CDR2 are KGHSH and LQKENI. V shed 2 bases and J shed 8 bases, with 24 bases lying between them.

V gene TRBV6-1 combines with J gene TRBJ2-7, with D possibly matching TRBD1 (7 bases). Germline CDR1 is MNHNS and CDR2 is SASEGT. V was clipped by 2 bases and J by 3 bases, with 14 bases between them. This CDR3 contains 15 residues. CDR3 nucleotide sequence: TGTGCCAGCAGTGAATGGAGGGACAGCCTCTACGAGCAGTACTTC. Protein sequence: CASSEWRDSLYEQYF.

The chain joins TRBV6-5 to TRBJ2-2; weak D call: TRBD2 (5 bases). The CDR3 runs 15 residues. Germline V gene data show CDR1 as MNHEY and CDR2 as SVGAGI. Trimming pared 5 bases from V and 6 bases from J, leaving 16 bases between. This CDR3 reads CASSPGKTRAGELFF. The CDR3 DNA reads as TGTGCCAGCAGTCCCGGCAAAACTAGAGCCGGGGAGCTGTTTTTT.

The gene calls are TRBV6-6 and TRBJ1-6, with D perhaps matching TRBD1 (5 bases). Between the trimmed V and J ends, which lost 2 bases and 7 bases, there was a span of 9 bases. The CDR3 contains 14 residues. CDR1 is MNHNY and CDR2 is SVGAGI in the germline V gene (reference sequence). The CDR3 spells CASSYSGGNSPLHF. The CDR3 region has the DNA TGTGCCAGCAGTTACAGTGGGGGGAATTCACCCCTCCACTTT.

The chain recombines TRBV5-1 with TRBJ2-1; 13 bases are a match to TRBD2. CDR1 is SGHRS and CDR2 is YFSETQ in the germline V gene. The CDR3 has 17 amino acids. J was trimmed by 2 bases and V by 6 bases; bases with no gene match: 8. The DNA of the CDR3 is TGCGCCAGCACCGGCGGACTAGCGGGGGACACCTACAATGAGCAGTTCTTC. This gives the protein CASTGGLAGDTYNEQFF. The variable domain in full, with the rest retrieved from reference TRBV5-1 and TRBJ2-1, is KAGVTQTPRYLIKTRGQQVTLSCSPISGHRSVSWYQQTPGQGLQFLFEYFSETQRNKGNFPGRFSGRQFSNSRSEMNVSTLELGDSALYLCASTGGLAGDTYNEQFFGPGTRLTVL.